The clone carrying this T cell receptor beta chain was seen a few times. The CDR3 consists of 14 residues. Germline CDR1 reads SNHLY; CDR2 reads FYNNEI. Trimming took off 4 bases at V and 7 bases at J, with 14 bases between the two ends. The sample comes from a study of identical twins. cDNA molecules carried unique molecular identifiers, and template switching added a universal primer site. TCRdb re-called the 5' RACE reads with MiXCR, one entry per CDR3 protein. The top ten hold roughly 1.6% of the sample, which has around 960,000 distinct CDR3 sequences, approximately 13% seen once. The sample was also reused in another study, on yellow fever vaccine responses in identical twins.

V gene TRBV2 combines with J gene TRBJ2-1; the D call may be TRBD1 or TRBD2 (5 bases each). What was sequenced was PBMCs. This receptor was obtained from a woman aged 18-30 years in good health. DNA of the CDR3: TGTGCCAGCAGTGGTGGGGGACCTCCTAATGAGCAGTTCTTC. Its protein product is CASSGGGPPNEQFF.